Listed below are T cell receptor beta chains from one sample, sequenced in a study of shared clonotypes between healthy human individuals. Only in-frame clones appear in the TCRdb table, and some are missing; sequencing was by immunoSEQ multiplex PCR. Among 2.5 million or so clones listed, 90% to 95% were seen once. The sequencing input was naive CD4+ T cells sorted from blood. These receptors all stem from a man younger than 30 in good health. Both conserved end residues are part of each CDR3. D genes are given only for firm matches. Clone size is not always given. Where it is, it says once, few, many or a class for expanded clones.

d_call | j_call | v_call | clone_size | cdr3_aa | cdr3_nt
TRBD2 | TRBJ2-3 | TRBV10-2 | once | CASSETLKLAGTDTQYF | TGCGCCAGCAGTGAGACGCTAAAACTAGCGGGCACAGATACGCAGTATTTT
NA | TRBJ2-1 | TRBV11-3 | NA | CASSRTPSYEQFF | TGTGCCAGCAGCCGAACCCCTAGCTATGAGCAGTTCTTC
TRBD2 | TRBJ2-2 | TRBV10-3 | NA | CATGRVVAGGPGELFF | TGTGCCACCGGGCGAGTCGTCGCGGGGGGCCCCGGGGAGCTGTTTTTT
TRBD1 | TRBJ1-5 | TRBV5-4 | NA | CASSLATGGQPQHF | TGTGCCAGCAGCTTGGCAACAGGGGGTCAGCCCCAGCATTTT
TRBD2 | TRBJ2-5 | TRBV6-5 | NA | CASSRGLAGGGTQYF | TGTGCCAGCAGCCGAGGACTAGCCGGGGGCGGGACCCAGTACTTC
NA | TRBJ1-1 | TRBV6-5 | NA | CASSYEEGEAFF | TGTGCCAGCAGTTACGAGGAAGGTGAAGCTTTCTTT
NA | TRBJ1-1 | TRBV5-1 | NA | CASSAGMNTEAFF | TGCGCCAGCAGCGCAGGTATGAACACTGAAGCTTTCTTT
TRBD2 | TRBJ2-7 | TRBV9 | NA | CASSLRGEGGVHEQYF | TGTGCCAGCAGCCTCCGAGGGGAGGGAGGCGTCCACGAGCAGTACTTC
NA | TRBJ2-3 | TRBV19 | NA | CASRTTGGGHPDTQYF | TGTGCCAGTAGAACCACCGGCGGGGGCCATCCGGATACGCAGTATTTT
NA | TRBJ1-2 | TRBV7-8 | NA | CASSFNRNYGYTF | TGTGCCAGCAGCTTTAACAGAAACTATGGCTACACCTTC
TRBD1 | TRBJ1-1 | TRBV28 | NA | CASSPRQGRKTEAFF | TGTGCCAGCAGTCCTAGACAGGGCCGCAAAACAGAAGCTTTCTTT
NA | TRBJ1-5 | TRBV7-8 | NA | CASSLISGSNQPQHF | TGTGCCAGCAGCTTAATCTCGGGCAGCAATCAGCCCCAGCATTTT
TRBD2 | TRBJ2-1 | TRBV4-1 | NA | CASSQEERGRDEQFF | TGCGCCAGCAGCCAAGAGGAGCGGGGGAGGGATGAGCAGTTCTTC
NA | TRBJ2-2 | TRBV5-1 | NA | CASSLDRLSNTGELFF | TGCGCCAGCAGCTTGGACAGACTTTCGAACACCGGGGAGCTGTTTTTT
NA | TRBJ2-5 | TRBV30 | NA | CAWSAGFSSGETQYF | TGTGCCTGGAGTGCAGGGTTTTCGAGCGGAGAGACCCAGTACTTC
NA | TRBJ2-7 | TRBV5-1 | NA | CASGTAPYEQYF | TGCGCCAGCGGGACGGCTCCCTACGAGCAGTACTTC
NA | TRBJ1-4 | TRBV11-2 | NA | CASSPSDNEKLFF | TGTGCCAGCAGCCCCTCGGATAATGAAAAACTGTTTTTT
NA | TRBJ1-1 | TRBV5-1 | NA | CASSPLGGAKNTEAFF | TGCGCCAGCAGCCCACTAGGGGGGGCGAAGAACACTGAAGCTTTCTTT
NA | TRBJ2-3 | TRBV2 | NA | CASTLAGSTDTQYF | TGTGCCAGCACCCTAGCAGGTAGCACAGATACGCAGTATTTT
NA | TRBJ1-2 | TRBV6-5 | once | CASLERRSRNDYTF | TGTGCCAGCCTGGAAAGACGGAGTCGGAATGACTACACCTTC
TRBD1 | TRBJ1-3 | TRBV10-2 | NA | CASSEGGASGNTIYF | TGCGCCAGCAGTGAAGGGGGCGCCTCTGGAAACACCATATATTTT
NA | TRBJ2-3 | TRBV7-2 | NA | CASSLIGSTDTQYF | TGTGCCAGCAGCTTAATCGGAAGCACAGATACGCAGTATTTT
NA | TRBJ1-1 | TRBV6-6 | NA | CASRSTAAMNTEAFF | TGTGCCAGCAGATCGACGGCAGCCATGAACACTGAAGCTTTCTTT
NA | TRBJ2-7 | TRBV14 | once | CASSPGHEQYF | TGTGCCAGCAGCCCGGGACACGAGCAGTACTTC
NA | TRBJ1-3 | TRBV7-9 | NA | CASSLGPIPGTGNTIYF | TGTGCCAGCAGCTTAGGACCTATACCGGGAACCGGAAACACCATATATTTT
TRBD1 | TRBJ2-5 | TRBV12-5 | NA | CASGLGTGIETQYF | TGTGCTAGTGGTTTGGGGACAGGGATCGAGACCCAGTACTTC
NA | TRBJ1-5 | TRBV30 | few | CAWSGLGGGQPQHF | TGTGCCTGGAGTGGTCTTGGGGGAGGCCAGCCCCAGCATTTT
NA | TRBJ1-1 | TRBV18 | few | CASSPGRGVNTEAFF | TGTGCCAGCTCACCTGGTAGGGGGGTGAACACTGAAGCTTTCTTT
NA | TRBJ2-5 | TRBV2 | NA | CARNGGQRGETQYF | TGTGCCAGAAACGGGGGCCAGAGGGGAGAGACCCAGTACTTC
NA | TRBJ1-2 | TRBV25-1 | NA | CASSLGPGASGYTF | TGTGCCAGCAGCCTTGGCCCGGGGGCGTCGGGCTACACCTTC
TRBD1 | TRBJ2-1 | TRBV5-1 | NA | CASTFNHRDRGGNEQFF | TGCGCCAGCACTTTTAACCACCGGGACAGGGGAGGCAATGAGCAGTTCTTC
TRBD2 | TRBJ2-7 | TRBV7-9 | NA | CASSPGTSGMLYEQYF | TGTGCCAGCAGCCCCGGGACTAGCGGAATGCTCTACGAGCAGTACTTC
TRBD1 | TRBJ1-5 | TRBV7-2 | few | CASSLGTGDSNQPQHF | TGTGCCAGCAGCTTGGGGACAGGGGATAGCAATCAGCCCCAGCATTTT
TRBD1 | TRBJ2-1 | TRBV27 | NA | CASQKEGGRVYNEQFF | TGTGCCAGCCAGAAAGAAGGGGGCCGGGTGTACAATGAGCAGTTCTTC
TRBD2 | TRBJ2-5 | TRBV4-2 | NA | CASSQDRSGEETQYF | TGTGCCAGCAGCCAAGATCGAAGCGGGGAAGAGACCCAGTACTTC
TRBD2 | TRBJ2-1 | TRBV6-6 | NA | CASSYSMGGSNEQFF | TGTGCCAGCAGTTACTCTATGGGGGGGTCGAATGAGCAGTTCTTC
TRBD2 | TRBJ2-1 | TRBV28 | NA | CASSLSLAGSIYNEQFF | TGTGCCAGCAGTTTATCACTAGCGGGATCCATCTACAATGAGCAGTTCTTC
NA | TRBJ2-5 | TRBV18 | NA | CASSSAVQETQYF | TGTGCCAGCTCATCAGCAGTACAAGAGACCCAGTACTTC
TRBD2 | TRBJ2-1 | TRBV5-4 | NA | CASRLSGGAQRQFF | TGTGCCAGCAGACTGAGCGGGGGGGCCCAGCGGCAGTTCTTC
NA | TRBJ2-1 | TRBV7-9 | NA | CASSFGVNEQFF | TGTGCCAGCAGCTTTGGGGTGAATGAGCAGTTCTTC
TRBD2 | TRBJ2-2 | TRBV7-2 | NA | CASSSSGTTTGELFF | TGTGCCAGCAGCTCCAGCGGGACTACCACCGGGGAGCTGTTTTTT
NA | TRBJ1-1 | TRBV2 | NA | CASRTEMNTEAFF | TGTGCCAGCAGGACGGAAATGAACACTGAAGCTTTCTTT